This T cell receptor (beta chain) is drawn from a study of blood T cell repertoires in COVID-19. As for the study in general: The origin of the acute and convalescent COVID-19 samples was the United States, Italy and Spain. Sources were T cells, B-cell-depleted T cells, or PBMCs; the material itself was cDNA or gDNA.

As handled by the study authors: Counts of nucleated cells, estimated from reference gene primer amplification, were obtained. The protocol was immunoSEQ multiplex PCR, while the TCRdb copy is restricted to in-frame clones and leaves out a portion. The DNA gave D and trimming, while V, J and clone size come from that table. The table shows 150,000 or so clones, with approximately 81% occurring only once. The V segment lost 6 bases and the J segment 3 bases; nucleotides outside the gene matches: 8. The CDR3 runs to 14 residues. Germline CDR1 MNHEY, CDR2 SVGAGI. The sequencing input was peripheral blood. This receptor was taken from a man in his late teens or twenties with active or convalescent COVID-19. The rearrangement links TRBV6-5 to TRBJ2-7; 7 bases agree with TRBD1. The CDR3 DNA reads as TGTGCCAGCAGCCGACGGGACAGCCTCTACGAGCAGTACTTC. Translated, it gives CASSRRDSLYEQYF.